This T cell receptor beta chain originates from a study of shared clonotypes between healthy human individuals. The method was immunoSEQ multiplex PCR; TCRdb's version includes in-frame clones alone and lacks a portion of them. Of hundreds of thousands of clones in the sample, 90% to 98% were seen once. A remark on this clone: What it binds is not known.

Study outcomes and limitations: Clonotypes that were shared across a handful of donors made up around 5.5% of naive CD4 clonotypes.

Terminally differentiated effector memory CD45RA+ cells were left out of the naive CD8 fraction, which was CD45RO-negative and positively selected for CCR7. The germline CDR1 and CDR2 sequences are MNHEY and SVGAGI. This CDR3 is 16 amino acids long. V trimming: 4 bases; J trimming: 5 bases; junction bases outside the gene matches: 11. The clonotype originates from a man aged 30-40 years in good health. Sequencing was done on a sample of naive CD8+ T cells sorted from blood. V usage is TRBV6-5 and J usage is TRBJ2-1; 7 nucleotides match TRBD1. The CDR3 nucleotides are TGTGCCAGCAGTTTAACCGGGACAGCGATGGACAATGAGCAGTTCTTC. Translation: CASSLTGTAMDNEQFF.